This T cell receptor beta chain was profiled in a study of prognosis after radiotherapy for stage I lung cancer. Amplicons of TCR beta CDR3 were generated from genomic DNA by two-round multiplex PCR. Primers (each specific to one TRBV or TRBJ gene) were used in first-round PCR. In TCRdb, the multiplex PCR reads were re-called with MiXCR into one record per CDR3 protein. The table lists about 16,000 distinct CDR3 sequences, under 55% of them singletons. V lost 0 bases, J lost 6 bases, and 8 bases stayed unmatched. The CDR3 is made up of 16 amino acids. Germline CDR1 MNHEY, CDR2 SVGEGT. Comments on this clonotype: Its antigen remains unknown.

Study-level findings and limits: Usage of TRBV and TRBJ genes reportedly differed between metastatic and non-metastatic patients. The study found lower Shannon entropy after stereotactic body radiation therapy in patients who developed distant metastases.

Among the patients, all were node-negative on CT and PET/CT, and none had received prior chemotherapy or radiotherapy or had other malignancies. Peripheral blood samples of 5.5 to 6 milliliters were drawn at each of two time points. This chain uses TRBV6-2 or TRBV6-3 with TRBJ1-1; TRBD1 aligns across 9 bases. This receptor was taken from a donor of 50 years or more with non-small cell lung cancer. The sample here was PBMCs, taken before or after stereotactic body radiation therapy (not recorded which). This chain's CDR3 is CASSYSLGTGHAEAFF. For the CDR3, the DNA is TGTGCCAGCAGTTACTCCCTCGGGACAGGGCACGCTGAAGCTTTCTTT.